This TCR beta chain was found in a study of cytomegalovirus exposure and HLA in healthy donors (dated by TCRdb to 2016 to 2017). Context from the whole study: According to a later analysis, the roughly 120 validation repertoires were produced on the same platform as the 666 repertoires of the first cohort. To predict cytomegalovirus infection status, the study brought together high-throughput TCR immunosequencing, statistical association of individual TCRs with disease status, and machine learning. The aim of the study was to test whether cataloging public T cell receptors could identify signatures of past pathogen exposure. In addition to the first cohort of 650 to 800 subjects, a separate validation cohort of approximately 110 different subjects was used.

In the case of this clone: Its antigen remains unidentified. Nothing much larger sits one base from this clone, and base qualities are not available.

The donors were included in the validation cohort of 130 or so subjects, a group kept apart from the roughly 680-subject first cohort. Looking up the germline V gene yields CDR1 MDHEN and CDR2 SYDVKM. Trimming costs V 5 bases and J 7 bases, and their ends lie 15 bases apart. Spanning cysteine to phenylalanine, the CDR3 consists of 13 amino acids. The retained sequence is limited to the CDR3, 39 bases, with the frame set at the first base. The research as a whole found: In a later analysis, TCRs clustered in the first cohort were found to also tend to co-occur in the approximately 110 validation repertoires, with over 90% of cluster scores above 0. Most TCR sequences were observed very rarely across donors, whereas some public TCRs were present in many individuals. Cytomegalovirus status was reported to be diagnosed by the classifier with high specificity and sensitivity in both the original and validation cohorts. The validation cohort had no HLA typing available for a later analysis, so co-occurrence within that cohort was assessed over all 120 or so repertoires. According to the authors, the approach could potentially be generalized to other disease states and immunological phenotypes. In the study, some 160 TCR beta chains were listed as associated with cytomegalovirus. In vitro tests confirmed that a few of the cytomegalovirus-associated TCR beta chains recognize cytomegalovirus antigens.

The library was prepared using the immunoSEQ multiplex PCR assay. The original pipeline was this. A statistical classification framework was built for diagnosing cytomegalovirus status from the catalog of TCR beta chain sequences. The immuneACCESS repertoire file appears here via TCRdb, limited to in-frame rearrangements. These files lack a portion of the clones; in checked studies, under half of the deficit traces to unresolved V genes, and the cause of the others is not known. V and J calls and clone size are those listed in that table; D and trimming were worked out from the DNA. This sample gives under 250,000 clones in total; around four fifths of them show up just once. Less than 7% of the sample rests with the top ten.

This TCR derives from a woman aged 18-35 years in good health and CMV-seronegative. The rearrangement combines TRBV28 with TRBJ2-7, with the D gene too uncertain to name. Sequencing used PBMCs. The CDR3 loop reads CASSLDNLREQYF. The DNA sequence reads TGTGCCAGCAGTCTTGACAACCTACGGGAGCAGTACTTC. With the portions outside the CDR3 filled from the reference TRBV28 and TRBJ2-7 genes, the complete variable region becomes DVKVTQSSRYLVKRTGEKVFLECVQDMDHENMFWYRQDPGLGLRLIYFSYDVKMKEKGDIPEGYSVSREKKERFSLILESASTNQTSMYLCASSLDNLREQYFGPGTRLTVT.